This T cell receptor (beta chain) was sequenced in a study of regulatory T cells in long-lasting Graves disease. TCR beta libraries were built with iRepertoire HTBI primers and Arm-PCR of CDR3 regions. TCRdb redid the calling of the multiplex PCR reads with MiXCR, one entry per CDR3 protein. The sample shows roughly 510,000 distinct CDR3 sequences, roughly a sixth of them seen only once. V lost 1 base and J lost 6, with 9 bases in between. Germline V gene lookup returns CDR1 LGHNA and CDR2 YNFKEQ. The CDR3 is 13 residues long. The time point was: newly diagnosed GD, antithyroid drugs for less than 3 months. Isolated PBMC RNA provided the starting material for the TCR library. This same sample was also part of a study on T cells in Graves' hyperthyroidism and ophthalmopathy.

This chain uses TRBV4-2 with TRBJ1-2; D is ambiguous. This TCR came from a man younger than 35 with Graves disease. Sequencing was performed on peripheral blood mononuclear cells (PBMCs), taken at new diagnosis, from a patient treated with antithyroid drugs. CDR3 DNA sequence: TGTGCCAGCAGCCAAGGACTATCCGATGGCTACACCTTC. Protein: CASSQGLSDGYTF.